A selection of T cell receptor beta chains follows, all from one sample in a study of Ad26.COV2.S vaccination and SARS-CoV-2 variants. Repertoires were generated with immunoSEQ multiplex PCR, while TCRdb's copy carries only in-frame clones and drops some. The data contain some 500,000 clones, roughly 89% of them singletons. The source material was peripheral blood, sampled in a trial of Ad26.COV2.S vaccine versus placebo. The receptors derive from a person between 18 and 60 years old who received the Ad26.COV2.S COVID-19 vaccine or a placebo. Both conserved end residues are part of each CDR3. D genes are given only for firm matches. Clone size is not always given. Where it is, it says once, few, many or a class for expanded clones.

V gene	CDR3 length	J gene	D gene	clone size	CDR3 protein	CDR3 DNA
TRBV24-1	12	TRBJ1-5	NA	NA	CATSDLGQPQHF	TGTGCCACCAGTGATTTGGGGCAGCCCCAGCATTTT
TRBV4-2	13	TRBJ2-5	TRBD1	NA	CASSQTGEETQYF	TGTGCCAGCAGCCAGACAGGGGAAGAGACCCAGTACTTC
TRBV9	14	TRBJ2-3	NA	NA	CASSTAPTGDTQYF	TGTGCCAGCAGCACAGCTCCCACTGGAGATACGCAGTATTTT
TRBV7-8	16	TRBJ2-1	TRBD2	NA	CASSLVGTSRWNEQFF	TGTGCCAGCAGCTTAGTAGGGACTAGCAGGTGGAATGAGCAGTTCTTC
TRBV20-1	10	TRBJ1-1	NA	NA	CGRPGTEAFF	TGCGGCCGACCAGGCACTGAAGCTTTCTTT
TRBV13	13	TRBJ2-3	TRBD1	few	CASSRQGADTQYF	TGTGCCAGCAGCCGACAGGGGGCAGATACGCAGTATTTT
TRBV27	13	TRBJ1-1	NA	NA	CASSKAGWTEAFF	TGTGCCAGCAGCAAGGCTGGCTGGACTGAAGCTTTCTTT
TRBV3-1/TRBV3-2	13	TRBJ1-2	NA	NA	CASSPSLGNGYTF	TGTGCCAGCAGCCCATCATTAGGGAACGGCTACACCTTC
TRBV19	14	TRBJ2-7	NA	NA	CASSIRAGSYEQYF	TGTGCCAGTAGTATTAGGGCGGGCTCCTACGAGCAGTACTTC
TRBV7-2	16	TRBJ1-2	NA	NA	CASSLGPGGSNYGYTF	TGTGCCAGCAGCCTAGGACCGGGGGGCTCTAACTATGGCTACACCTTC
TRBV24-1	15	TRBJ2-7	NA	NA	CATSASDRRPSVQYF	TGTGCCACCAGTGCCTCGGATCGAAGGCCTTCGGTGCAGTACTTC
TRBV19	13	TRBJ1-1	NA	NA	CATKWDLNTEAFF	TGTGCCACTAAGTGGGATTTGAACACTGAAGCTTTCTTT
TRBV27	16	TRBJ2-5	TRBD2	NA	CASSHSWRGGRETQYF	TGTGCCAGCAGTCATTCATGGCGGGGGGGCCGAGAGACCCAGTACTTC
TRBV27	14	TRBJ1-1	NA	NA	CASKIRPGFTEAFF	TGTGCCAGCAAAATCCGCCCAGGGTTTACTGAAGCTTTCTTT
TRBV5-1	14	TRBJ2-2	NA	NA	CASRRNSHTGELFF	TGCGCCAGCAGGAGAAACAGTCACACCGGGGAGCTGTTTTTT
TRBV5-4	15	TRBJ1-2	NA	NA	CASSLGGAPAYGYTF	TGTGCCAGCAGCTTGGGAGGGGCCCCTGCGTATGGCTACACCTTC
TRBV7-9	16	TRBJ1-4	TRBD1	NA	CASSHERTGINEKLFF	TGTGCCAGCAGCCACGAACGGACAGGAATTAATGAAAAACTGTTTTTT
TRBV13	15	TRBJ1-1	NA	NA	CASSSTGLMNTEAFF	TGTGCCAGCAGCTCTACGGGACTGATGAACACTGAAGCTTTCTTT
TRBV9	17	TRBJ2-1	TRBD2	NA	CASSAGGSRFYANEQFF	TGTGCCAGCAGCGCCGGGGGGTCTAGATTCTACGCGAATGAGCAGTTCTTC
TRBV6-2/TRBV6-3	16	TRBJ2-7	TRBD1	NA	CASSYSTGTGSYEQYF	TGTGCCAGCAGTTACTCAACCGGGACAGGGTCCTACGAGCAGTACTTC
TRBV6-5	14	TRBJ2-1	NA	NA	CASSRTDGYNEQFF	TGTGCCAGCAGTAGAACGGACGGTTACAATGAGCAGTTCTTC
TRBV2	13	TRBJ1-2	NA	NA	CASSPEDLYGYTF	TGTGCCAGCAGTCCCGAGGATCTGTATGGCTACACCTTC
TRBV19	15	TRBJ2-7	TRBD1	NA	CASRSLNRGRDEQYF	TGTGCCAGTAGGAGCCTTAACAGGGGGCGCGACGAGCAGTACTTC
TRBV3-1/TRBV3-2	12	TRBJ1-4	NA	NA	CASSQDTEKLFF	TGTGCCAGCAGCCAAGATACCGAAAAACTGTTTTTT
TRBV18	16	TRBJ2-5	TRBD2	NA	CASSPVLAGYGETQYF	TGTGCCAGCTCACCTGTACTAGCGGGGTATGGAGAGACCCAGTACTTC
TRBV7-8	15	TRBJ2-3	TRBD2	few	CASSLSLAESDTQYF	TGTGCCAGCAGCTTATCGCTAGCGGAGTCAGATACGCAGTATTTT
TRBV6-2/TRBV6-3	14	TRBJ2-3	NA	NA	CASSYVLTTDTQYF	TGTGCCAGCAGTTACGTATTGACCACAGATACGCAGTATTTT
TRBV18	15	TRBJ2-1	NA	NA	CASSPQTSSYNEQFF	TGTGCCAGCTCACCACAGACGAGCTCCTACAATGAGCAGTTCTTC
TRBV4-3	15	TRBJ1-4	TRBD1	NA	CASSARDRLNEKLFF	TGCGCCAGCAGCGCCCGGGACAGGCTAAATGAAAAACTGTTTTTT
TRBV19	16	TRBJ1-5	NA	NA	CASSTRSTGSNQPQHF	TGTGCCAGTAGTACACGATCGACTGGTAGCAATCAGCCCCAGCATTTT
TRBV11-2	15	TRBJ2-5	TRBD1	NA	CASSPGQGNQETQYF	TGTGCCAGCAGCCCGGGACAGGGGAACCAAGAGACCCAGTACTTC
TRBV28	13	TRBJ2-5	NA	NA	CASSYLSRETQYF	TGTGCCAGCAGTTATCTATCTCGGGAGACCCAGTACTTC
TRBV25-1	14	TRBJ2-3	NA	NA	CASSGVFGGSTQYF	TGTGCCAGCAGTGGGGTCTTTGGTGGGAGTACGCAGTATTTT
TRBV28	14	TRBJ1-5	NA	NA	CASSSPGRGSPQHF	TGTGCCAGCAGTTCACCAGGCCGCGGCTCGCCCCAGCATTTT
TRBV7-2	15	TRBJ2-7	TRBD1	NA	CASSFTPRGLDEQYF	TGTGCCAGCAGCTTTACCCCCAGGGGGCTCGACGAGCAGTACTTC
TRBV19	15	TRBJ1-2	NA	NA	CASSIEGRKLYGYTF	TGTGCCAGTAGTATAGAAGGCAGGAAACTCTATGGCTACACCTTC
TRBV6-2/TRBV6-3	16	TRBJ2-5	NA	few	CASSTFYRSTQETQYF	TGTGCCAGCAGTACGTTTTACAGGTCTACACAAGAGACCCAGTACTTC
TRBV7-7	14	TRBJ2-5	NA	NA	CASTSSPLGGTQYF	TGTGCTAGCACCTCCTCGCCCCTGGGCGGGACCCAGTACTTC
TRBV4-1	14	TRBJ2-7	NA	few	CASSLRGGGYEQYF	TGCGCCAGCAGCCTCCGTGGGGGAGGATACGAGCAGTACTTC
TRBV2	11	TRBJ2-1	NA	NA	CASSNYNEQFF	TGTGCCAGCAGTAACTACAATGAGCAGTTCTTC
TRBV7-2	14	TRBJ2-7	NA	once	CASSPGTYTYEQYF	TGTGCCAGCAGCCCCGGGACATATACCTACGAGCAGTACTTC
TRBV5-1	14	TRBJ2-3	NA	NA	CASSFARATDTQYF	TGCGCCAGCAGCTTTGCCAGGGCCACAGATACGCAGTATTTT
TRBV9	15	TRBJ1-5	TRBD1	NA	CASGKTGQSDQPQHF	TGTGCCAGCGGGAAGACAGGGCAGTCGGATCAGCCCCAGCATTTT
TRBV6-2/TRBV6-3	16	TRBJ2-2	NA	few	CASSYPSLREAGELFF	TGTGCCAGCAGTTACCCTTCCCTTCGGGAAGCCGGGGAGCTGTTTTTT
TRBV9	15	TRBJ2-1	TRBD1	NA	CASSPRDRVRNEQFF	TGTGCCAGCAGCCCCCGGGACAGGGTCCGAAATGAGCAGTTCTTC
TRBV6-5	14	TRBJ1-6	NA	NA	CASSYRLTNSPLHF	TGTGCCAGCAGTTACCGACTTACAAATTCACCCCTCCACTTT
TRBV6-5	14	TRBJ1-3	NA	NA	CASSLRGAGNTIYF	TGTGCCAGCAGCCTCAGGGGTGCTGGAAACACCATATATTTT
TRBV5-6	14	TRBJ1-3	NA	NA	CASSPGYSGNTIYF	TGTGCCAGCAGCCCAGGCTACTCTGGAAACACCATATATTTT
TRBV5-1	15	TRBJ2-1	TRBD2	NA	CASKFTSGGTYEQFF	TGCGCCAGCAAATTTACTAGCGGGGGGACGTATGAGCAGTTCTTC
TRBV28	13	TRBJ2-2	NA	few	CASRLAGTGELFF	TGTGCCAGCAGACTAGCCGGCACCGGGGAGCTGTTTTTT
TRBV3-1/TRBV3-2	12	TRBJ2-2	NA	NA	CASSRNTGELFF	TGTGCCAGCAGCCGGAACACCGGGGAGCTGTTTTTT
TRBV5-4	14	TRBJ2-3	NA	NA	CASSSMPGADTQYF	TGTGCCAGCAGCTCAATGCCGGGAGCAGATACGCAGTATTTT